This T cell receptor (beta chain) was recovered during a study of shared clonotypes between healthy human individuals. As for the study in general: Per donor, CD8 memory used one plate, CD8 naive used two, CD4 memory used three and CD4 naive used three. Whole-study results and caveats: Donors were few, which limited the genetic and exposure-history diversity represented.

About this clone: The antigen is unknown.

Execution of the assay was at deep level. Method: immunoSEQ multiplex PCR; TCRdb's copy keeps in-frame clones and lacks some. This table holds about 2,200,000 clones, about 92% found once. Terminally differentiated effector memory CD45RA+ cells were left out of the naive CD8 fraction, which was CD45RO-negative and positively selected for CCR7. This CDR3 region has 14 residues. Trimming took 1 base from V and 1 from J, leaving 8 bases between them. From germline, CDR1 is MGHRA and CDR2 YSYEKL. The chain has TRBV4-1 and TRBJ2-7; unclear D gene. Sequencing used naive CD8+ T cells from PBMCs. This receptor was taken from a man aged 18-30 years in good health. Some clones in this sample may be carry-over from other donors' samples. CDR3 coding DNA: TGCGCCAGCAGCCAAGGACACTCGTCCTACGAGCAGTACTTC. Amino acids: CASSQGHSSYEQYF.